This T cell receptor (beta chain) emerged from a study of graft-versus-host responses after intestinal transplantation. Study background: Isolated intestinal, liver-intestinal, or multivisceral transplants were what recipients had.

Germline V gives CDR1 MNHEY, CDR2 SMNVEV (reference sequence). The ends lost 6 bases at V and 4 bases at J; junction bases unmatched: 9. The CDR3 is 15 amino acids. As regards this clone: Its antigen is not known.

Repertoires were generated with immunoSEQ multiplex PCR, while TCRdb's copy carries only in-frame clones and drops some. The repertoire includes 85,000 to 95,000 clones, around 93% of them detected once, and 2% to 2.5% sits in the top ten. The chain recombines TRBV27 with TRBJ1-5, with 7 bases aligning to TRBD1. Source: unstimulated CD8+ T cells sorted from spleen or lymph node cells, taken before intestinal transplant. The origin of this receptor is a human donor who received an intestinal transplant. CDR3 residues: CASSGRTGLNQPQHF. CDR3 nucleotides: TGTGCCAGCAGCGGGCGGACAGGATTAAATCAGCCCCAGCATTTT.